The sequence of this T cell receptor (beta chain) was determined in a study of T cells expressing NK-cell markers. TCRdb reprocessed the 5' RACE reads and keeps a single row for each CDR3 protein, giving no DNA. This table lists some 500,000 distinct CDR3 sequences. The sequencing input was blood T cells: a sorted CD56 or NKG2C T cell subset, CD4+ or CD8+ T cells, or bulk PBMC T cells (not recorded which). The source is a woman aged 50 to 60 in good health.

The CDR3 sequence: CASSRQGTSSAEQFF. The V gene is TRBV25-1, the J gene TRBJ2-1; TCRdb reports TRBD1, a call that lacks DNA to check it against. Germline V gives CDR1 MGHDK, CDR2 SYGVNS. The CDR3 spans 15 residues.